A single sample is the source of the 5 T cell receptor beta chains below, sequenced in a study of blood T cells in healthy people across ages. A sample-barcoded 5' primer and a J-beta primer mix were used in a second PCR of about 6 to 12 cycles. TCRdb reanalysed the 5' RACE reads using MiXCR and keeps one entry per CDR3 protein. The sample lists hundreds of thousands of distinct CDR3 sequences; 25% to 35% were seen once. Sequencing was performed on blood. These receptors were taken from a woman of 80 years or more in good health.

The V gene is TRBV20-1, the J gene TRBJ1-5, with 7 bases aligning to TRBD1. The CDR3 has 15 amino acids. Trimming at V came to 3 bases and at J to 3 bases, leaving 8 bases not matched to a gene. CDR1 is DFQATT and CDR2 is SNEGSKA in the germline V gene (reference sequence). The CDR3 loop reads CSASDSDRPNQPQHF. In DNA form, the CDR3 reads TGCAGTGCTAGTGATTCGGACAGGCCCAATCAGCCCCAGCATTTT.

This clonotype occurred a few times. A read error may explain this, as a much larger clone is one base away. The rearrangement joins TRBV2 to TRBJ2-1; possible D gene TRBD2, 5 bases. The CDR3 spans 13 residues. CDR1 is SNHLY, CDR2 FYNNEI, per germline. The CDR3 here is CDSSELPGRGQFF. CDR3 nucleotides: TGTGACAGCAGTGAACTTCCGGGAAGAGGGCAGTTCTTC.

Concerning this clonotype: A much larger clone is a single base away; this may be a read error. The chain uses TRBV15 and TRBJ2-1; D unresolved. Germline V gene data show CDR1 as LNHNV and CDR2 as YYDKDF (reference sequence). V was clipped by 1 base and J by 4 bases, with 14 bases between them. The length of the CDR3 is 16 residues. CDR3 nucleotides: TGTGCCACCAGCAGAGTGAAAAGCGAGGCTTACAATGAGCAGTTCTTC. This sequence encodes CATSRVKSEAYNEQFF.

This clonotype was recorded many times. The chain uses TRBV20-1 and TRBJ2-7; D gene uncertain. The ends were cut back, 4 bases at V and 7 bases at J, with 14 bases in the middle. The CDR3 runs 12 residues. Per the germline V gene, CDR1 is DFQATT and CDR2 is SNEGSKA (reference sequence). CDR3 protein: CSAKGTLGEQYF. The CDR3 DNA reads as TGCAGTGCTAAGGGCACCCTGGGAGAGCAGTACTTC.

About this clonotype: A much larger clone sits a single nucleotide away, making a read error possible. V and J are TRBV12-3 or TRBV12-4 and TRBJ2-5; 10 bases fit TRBD1. CDR3 length: 15 residues. With V trimmed by 6 bases and J by 11 bases, 15 bases remained unmatched. The CDR3 protein is CASSMGGQGNNEQYF. CDR3 bases: TGTGCCAGCAGCATGGGGGGACAGGGGAACAATGAGCAGTACTTC.